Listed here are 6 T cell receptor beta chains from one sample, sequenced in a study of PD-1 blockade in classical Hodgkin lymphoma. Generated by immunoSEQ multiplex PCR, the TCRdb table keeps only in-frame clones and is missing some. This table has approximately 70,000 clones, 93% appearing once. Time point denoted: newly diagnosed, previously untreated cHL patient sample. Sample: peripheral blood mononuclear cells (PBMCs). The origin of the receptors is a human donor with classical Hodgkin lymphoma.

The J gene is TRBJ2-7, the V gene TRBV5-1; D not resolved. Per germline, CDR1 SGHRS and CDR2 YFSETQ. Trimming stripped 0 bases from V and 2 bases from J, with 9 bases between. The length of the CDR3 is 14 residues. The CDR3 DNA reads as TGCGCCAGCAGCTTGGCCCCACCGACCTACGAGCAGTACTTC. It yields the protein CASSLAPPTYEQYF.

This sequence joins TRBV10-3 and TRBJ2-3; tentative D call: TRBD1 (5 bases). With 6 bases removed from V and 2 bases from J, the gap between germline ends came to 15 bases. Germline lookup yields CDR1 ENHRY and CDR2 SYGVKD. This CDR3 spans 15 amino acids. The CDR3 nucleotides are TGTGCCATCAGGGAGACAGTCTCGATCACAGATACGCAGTATTTT. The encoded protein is CAIRETVSITDTQYF.

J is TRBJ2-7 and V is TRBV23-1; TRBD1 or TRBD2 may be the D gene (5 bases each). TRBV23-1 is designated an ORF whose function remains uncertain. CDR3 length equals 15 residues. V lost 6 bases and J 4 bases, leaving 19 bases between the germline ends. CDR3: CASRRYRRVWYEQYF. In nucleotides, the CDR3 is TGCGCCAGCAGGAGGTACAGGCGGGTTTGGTACGAGCAGTACTTC.

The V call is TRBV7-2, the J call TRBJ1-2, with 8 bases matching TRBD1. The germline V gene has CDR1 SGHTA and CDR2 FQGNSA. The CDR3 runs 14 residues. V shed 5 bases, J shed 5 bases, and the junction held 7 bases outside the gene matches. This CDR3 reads CASSGRQGRYGYTF. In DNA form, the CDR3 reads TGTGCCAGCAGCGGTAGACAGGGGAGATATGGCTACACCTTC.

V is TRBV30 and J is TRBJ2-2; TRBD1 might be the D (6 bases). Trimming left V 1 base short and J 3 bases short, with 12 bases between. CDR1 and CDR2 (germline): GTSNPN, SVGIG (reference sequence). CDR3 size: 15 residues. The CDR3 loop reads CAWSGQAYYTGELFF. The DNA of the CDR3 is TGTGCCTGGAGTGGACAGGCGTATTACACCGGGGAGCTGTTTTTT.

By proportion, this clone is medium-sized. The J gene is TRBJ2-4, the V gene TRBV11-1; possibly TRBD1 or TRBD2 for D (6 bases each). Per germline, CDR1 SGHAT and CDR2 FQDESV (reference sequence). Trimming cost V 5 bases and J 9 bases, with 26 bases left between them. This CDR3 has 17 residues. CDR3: CASSTTGSYGGSPIQYF. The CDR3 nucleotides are TGTGCCAGCAGCACAACAGGATCCTACGGGGGCTCTCCCATTCAGTACTTC. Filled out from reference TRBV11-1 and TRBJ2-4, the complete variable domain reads EAEVAQSPRYKITEKSQAVAFWCDPISGHATLYWYRQILGQGPELLVQFQDESVVDDSQLPKDRFSAERLKGVDSTLKIQPAELGDSAMYLCASSTTGSYGGSPIQYFGAGTRLSVL.